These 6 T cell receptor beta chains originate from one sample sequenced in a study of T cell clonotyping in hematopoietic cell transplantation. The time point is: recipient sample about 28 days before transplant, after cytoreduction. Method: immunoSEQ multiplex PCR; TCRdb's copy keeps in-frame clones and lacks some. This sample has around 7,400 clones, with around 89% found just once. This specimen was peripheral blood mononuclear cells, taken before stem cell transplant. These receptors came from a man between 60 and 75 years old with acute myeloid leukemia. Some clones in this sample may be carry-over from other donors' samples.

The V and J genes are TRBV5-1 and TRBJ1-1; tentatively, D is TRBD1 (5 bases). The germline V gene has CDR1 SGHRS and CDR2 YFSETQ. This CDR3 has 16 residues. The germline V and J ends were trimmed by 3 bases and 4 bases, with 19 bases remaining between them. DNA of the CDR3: TGCGCCAGCAGCTCATTGGGGGGGTTTACTGCCACTGAAGCTTTCTTT. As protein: CASSSLGGFTATEAFF.

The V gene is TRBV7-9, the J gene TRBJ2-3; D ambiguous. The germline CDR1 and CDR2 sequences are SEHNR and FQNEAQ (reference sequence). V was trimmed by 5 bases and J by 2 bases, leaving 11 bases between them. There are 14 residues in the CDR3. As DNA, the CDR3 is TGTGCCAGCAGCACCGCTGCTGCCACAGATACGCAGTATTTT. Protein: CASSTAAATDTQYF.

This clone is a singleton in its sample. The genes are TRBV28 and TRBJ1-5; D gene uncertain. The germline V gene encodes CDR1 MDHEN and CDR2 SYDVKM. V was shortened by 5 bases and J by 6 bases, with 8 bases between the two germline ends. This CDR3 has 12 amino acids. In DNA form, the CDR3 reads TGTGCCAGCAGTCCTAACGGTCAGCCCCAGCATTTT. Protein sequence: CASSPNGQPQHF.

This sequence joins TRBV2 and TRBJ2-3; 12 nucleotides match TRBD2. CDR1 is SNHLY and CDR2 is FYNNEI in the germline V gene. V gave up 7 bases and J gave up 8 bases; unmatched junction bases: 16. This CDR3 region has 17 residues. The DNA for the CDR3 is TGTGCCAGCACCAAAAGCGGGGGGCTAGCGGGAGGGGGTACGCAGTATTTT. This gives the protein CASTKSGGLAGGGTQYF.

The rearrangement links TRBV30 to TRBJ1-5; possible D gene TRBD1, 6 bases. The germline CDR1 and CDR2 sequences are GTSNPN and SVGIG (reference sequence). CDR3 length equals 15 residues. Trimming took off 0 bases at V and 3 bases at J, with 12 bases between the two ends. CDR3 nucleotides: TGTGCCTGGAGTGTGAAGGGACACAACAATCAGCCCCAGCATTTT. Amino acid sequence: CAWSVKGHNNQPQHF.

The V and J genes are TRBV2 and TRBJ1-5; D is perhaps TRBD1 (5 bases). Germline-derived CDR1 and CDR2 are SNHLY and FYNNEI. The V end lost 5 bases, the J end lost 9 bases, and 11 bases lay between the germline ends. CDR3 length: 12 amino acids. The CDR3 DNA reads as TGTGCCAGCAGTACGGGAACAGGGCCCCAGCATTTT. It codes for CASSTGTGPQHF.